This TCR beta chain came from a study of CD8 T cells in ankylosing spondylitis. Scientists made TCR beta libraries using quantitative 5'-RACE with molecular barcodes. TCRdb reanalysed the 5' RACE reads using MiXCR and keeps one entry per CDR3 protein. This table holds approximately 130,000 distinct CDR3 sequences, around 9.3% found once. Germline loops: CDR1 DFQATT, CDR2 SNEGSKA (reference sequence). V was clipped by 1 base and J by 2 bases; unmatched bases: 2. This CDR3 has 13 amino acids. This clonotype was counted at least ten times. The TCR originated in a male donor with ankylosing spondylitis or in good health (not recorded which). The sample was blood, either unsorted or a sorted T cell fraction (not recorded which). The chain has TRBV20-1 and TRBJ2-7; 7 bases fit TRBD1. This CDR3 is CSARAGTAYEQYF. CDR3 nucleotides: TGCAGTGCTAGAGCCGGGACAGCCTACGAGCAGTACTTC.